One and the same sample provided the 31 T cell receptor beta chains below, sequenced in a study of blood T cells in healthy people across ages. The second PCR ran about 7 to 12 cycles with a sample-barcoded 5' primer and J-beta primers. TCRdb analysed the 5' RACE reads with MiXCR anew, one entry per CDR3 protein. The sample contains hundreds of thousands of distinct CDR3 sequences, approximately 59% of which appear only once. Specimen: blood. The receptors were gathered from a man aged 25-40 years in good health.

The V and J genes are TRBV4-3 and TRBJ2-6, with 8 bases identical to TRBD1. CDR1 and CDR2 (germline): LGHNA, YSLEER. Trimming at V came to 4 bases and at J to 0 bases, leaving 14 bases not matched to a gene. CDR3 length equals 20 residues. CDR3 protein: CASSPSGTGATISGANVLTF. The CDR3, as DNA: TGCGCCAGCAGCCCTTCCGGGACAGGCGCTACTATCTCTGGGGCCAACGTCCTGACTTTC.

This clonotype was seen once. The chain has TRBV4-2 and TRBJ1-6, with a tentative D call TRBD1 (5 bases). The V end was cut by 0 bases, the J end by 10 bases, with 16 bases between. Per germline, CDR1 LGHNA and CDR2 YNFKEQ. CDR3 size: 16 residues. The CDR3 sequence is CASSQEGEMGGSPLHF. In DNA form, the CDR3 reads TGTGCCAGCAGCCAAGAGGGGGAAATGGGGGGGTCACCCCTCCACTTT.

This chain uses TRBV28 with TRBJ2-1; maybe TRBD1 (6 bases). Germline CDR1 is MDHEN and CDR2 is SYDVKM. CDR3 length: 15 residues. Between the trimmed V and J ends, which lost 5 bases and 6 bases, there was a span of 17 bases. CDR3 loop: CASSPSGVKFNEQFF. The CDR3 DNA sequence: TGTGCCAGCAGTCCGTCAGGGGTGAAGTTCAATGAGCAGTTCTTC.

The chain couples TRBV29-1 to TRBJ2-5, with a tentative D call TRBD1 (5 bases). With the DNA end fitting TRBJ2-7 better, the J assignment may be wrong. In germline, CDR1 is SQVTM, CDR2 ANQGSEA. This CDR3 region has 12 residues. The CDR3: CSARGFFDEQYF. The CDR3, as DNA: TGCAGTGCAAGGGGTTTTTTCGACGAGCAGTACTTC.

The chain recombines TRBV28 with TRBJ2-7; 10 bases map to TRBD2. This CDR3 comprises 15 residues. V gave up 3 bases and J gave up 3 bases; unmatched junction bases: 5. Per the germline V gene, CDR1 is MDHEN and CDR2 is SYDVKM. CDR3 protein: CASSLPSGGHYEQYF. As DNA, the CDR3 is TGTGCCAGCAGTTTGCCTAGCGGGGGCCACTACGAGCAGTACTTC.

This rearrangement joins TRBV6-5 to TRBJ2-2, with D hard to call. V lost 0 bases and J 4 bases, leaving 12 bases between the germline ends. Germline CDR1 is MNHEY and CDR2 is SVGAGI. The CDR3 contains 16 residues. The CDR3 coding sequence is TGTGCCAGCAGTTACTCTGCCAACCCGAGCACCGGGGAGCTGTTTTTT. Translating it yields CASSYSANPSTGELFF.

J is TRBJ2-5 and V is TRBV5-1, with 7 nucleotides matching TRBD2. CDR1 SGHRS and CDR2 YFSETQ come from the germline V gene. This CDR3 contains 19 residues. Losses at the gene ends were 0 bases for V and 2 bases for J; bases not matched to a gene: 16. The CDR3 is CASSLVFERGTEPQETQYF. The CDR3 DNA is TGCGCCAGCAGCTTGGTCTTCGAGCGGGGAACGGAGCCTCAAGAGACCCAGTACTTC.

J is TRBJ1-5 and V is TRBV6-1, with D uncertain. Trimming left V 7 bases short and J 2 bases short, with 12 bases between. Germline V gene lookup returns CDR1 MNHNS and CDR2 SASEGT. The CDR3 length is 14 residues. CDR3 sequence reads: CASTSSRGNQPQHF. The CDR3 region has the DNA TGTGCCAGCACCTCTTCGAGGGGCAATCAGCCCCAGCATTTT.

The rearrangement joins TRBV10-2 to TRBJ2-1; a weak D match, TRBD2 (6 bases). Germline V gene sequence: CDR1 WSHSY, CDR2 SAAADI. Trimming removed 3 bases from V and 3 bases from J, with 12 bases in between. The CDR3 sequence is 15 residues long. The CDR3 sequence is CASSDWDSFYNEQFF. The CDR3 DNA is TGCGCCAGCAGTGATTGGGACTCCTTCTACAATGAGCAGTTCTTC.

The chain employs TRBV2 and TRBJ2-5, with 15 bases identical to TRBD2. Judging by the DNA end, TRBJ2-7 fits better; the J call may be wrong. The CDR3 spans 16 residues. Germline CDR1 and CDR2: SNHLY and FYNNEI. CDR3 in DNA: TGTGCCAGCAGTTGGACTAGCGGGGGGGATACATACGAGCAGTACTTC. This translates into CASSWTSGGDTYEQYF.

V is TRBV6-2 or TRBV6-3 and J is TRBJ2-1; TRBD2 aligns across 7 bases. The CDR3 covers 14 residues. From germline, CDR1 is MNHEY and CDR2 SVGEGT. Trimming at V came to 9 bases and at J to 1 base, leaving 6 bases not matched to a gene. CDR3 protein: CASRAGESYNEQFF. CDR3 nucleotide sequence: TGTGCCAGTAGGGCGGGGGAATCCTACAATGAGCAGTTCTTC.

The chain carries TRBV5-1 and TRBJ2-3; either TRBD1 or TRBD2 may fit D (5 bases each). This CDR3 has 15 amino acids. Trimming removed 4 bases from V and 2 bases from J, with 14 bases in between. Germline V lookup: CDR1 SGHRS, CDR2 YFSETQ. The CDR3 DNA reads TGCGCCAGCAGCCCCCCGGGACCAAACACAGATACGCAGTATTTT. This translates into CASSPPGPNTDTQYF.

This clonotype was detected once. The V gene is TRBV4-3, the J gene TRBJ2-5; the D gene is possibly TRBD2 (6 bases). The DNA end lines up better with TRBJ2-7; the J call may be wrong. The length of the CDR3 is 14 residues. CDR1 is LGHNA and CDR2 is YSLEER in the germline V gene. The CDR3 DNA sequence: TGCGCCAGCAGCCACAGGGTCGGGAGTGGCGAGCAGTACTTC. Its protein product is CASSHRVGSGEQYF.

In this sample, this clonotype turned up once. DNA for the CDR3: TGTGCCATCAGTGCCTCTGAGCGGGGGATAGGGGCTGGCTACACCTTC. It specifies CAISASERGIGAGYTF. This chain uses TRBV10-3 with TRBJ1-2; possibly TRBD1 for D (5 bases). V was pared by 4 bases and J by 7 bases, with 22 bases between. The CDR3 totals 16 residues. Germline V gene sequence: CDR1 ENHRY, CDR2 SYGVKD.

This chain joins TRBV20-1 and TRBJ2-4; 12 bases agree with TRBD2. The J call may be faulty, since TRBJ2-7 better matches the DNA end. Germline CDR1 and CDR2: DFQATT and SNEGSKA (reference sequence). The CDR3 has 14 residues. CDR3 in amino acids: CSAHTSGRPYEQYF. CDR3 in DNA: TGCAGTGCTCATACTAGCGGGAGGCCTTACGAGCAGTACTTC.

The rearrangement links TRBV28 to TRBJ2-5; 7 nucleotides agree with TRBD1. The CDR3 totals 15 residues. The V gene's germline CDR1 is MDHEN and CDR2 SYDVKM. V lost 5 bases to trimming and J lost 11 bases; unmatched junction nucleotides: 17. This CDR3 is CASSPPGQPLQEQYF. The CDR3 DNA follows: TGTGCCAGCAGTCCACCGGGACAGCCGCTACAGGAGCAGTACTTC. The full variable domain, rest sourced from reference TRBV28 and TRBJ2-5, is DVKVTQSSRYLVKRTGEKVFLECVQDMDHENMFWYRQDPGLGLRLIYFSYDVKMKEKGDIPEGYSVSREKKERFSLILESASTNQTSMYLCASSPPGQPLQEQYFGPGTRLLVL.

Regarding this clonotype: An end of the junction does not agree with germline; a read error may underlie this. The CDR3 here is CAISKSTGGAGDTQYF. The CDR3 DNA sequence: TGTGCCATCAGTAAGTCGACAGGGGGAGCGGGAGATACGCAGTATTTT. The V gene is TRBV10-3, the J gene TRBJ2-3, with 9 bases aligning to TRBD1. The germline gives CDR1 ENHRY, CDR2 SYGVKD. The CDR3 extends over 16 amino acids.

This clonotype showed up just a few times. The chain links TRBV7-9 to TRBJ2-1; D gene ambiguous. Trimming removed 5 bases from V and 9 bases from J, with 5 bases in between. CDR3 length equals 10 residues. Germline V gene sequence: CDR1 SEHNR, CDR2 FQNEAQ (reference sequence). The DNA of the CDR3 is TGTGCCAGCAGCCAAATTGAGCAGTTCTTC. Translating gives CASSQIEQFF.

This clonotype appeared a few times. The genes are TRBV10-3 and TRBJ2-3, with 9 bases lining up with TRBD2. Germline V gene data show CDR1 as ENHRY and CDR2 as SYGVKD. The CDR3 spans 17 residues. J lost 5 bases, V lost 7 bases, and 16 bases had no gene match. The CDR3 spells CAITETLGSGGKDTQYF. In DNA form, the CDR3 reads TGTGCCATCACCGAAACGCTCGGGAGCGGGGGGAAAGATACGCAGTATTTT.

The rearrangement uses TRBV5-5 and TRBJ2-7; 10 bases line up with TRBD2. V was clipped by 3 bases and J by 1 base; unmatched bases: 4. The CDR3 consists of 15 residues. From germline, CDR1 is SGHKS and CDR2 YYEKEE (reference sequence). The CDR3 nucleotides are TGTGCCAGCAGCTACGGGACTAGCGTATCCTACGAGCAGTACTTC. Translated: CASSYGTSVSYEQYF.

The chain carries TRBV20-1 and TRBJ2-7; 10 positions agree with TRBD1. Germline V gene lookup returns CDR1 DFQATT and CDR2 SNEGSKA (reference sequence). The CDR3 extends over 15 amino acids. Germline trimming cut 3 bases from V and 5 bases from J; bases unmatched to any gene: 10. The CDR3 nucleotides read TGCAGTGCTAGCGCCCGGGACAGGGGTGCCGACGAGCAGTACTTC. Translation gives CSASARDRGADEQYF.

V and J are TRBV12-3 or TRBV12-4 and TRBJ1-2; D is undetermined. V lost 2 bases and J 8 bases, leaving 15 bases between the germline ends. There are 14 residues in the CDR3. CDR3 region: CASSLSVLAHGYTF. The CDR3 DNA reads as TGTGCCAGCAGTTTATCCGTATTGGCTCACGGCTACACCTTC.

The rearrangement uses TRBV14 and TRBJ1-2; D uncertain. CDR3 length: 13 residues. The V end was cut by 2 bases, the J end by 2 bases, with 6 bases between. Germline assignment: CDR1 SGHDN and CDR2 FVKESK. The CDR3 coding sequence is TGTGCCAGCAGCCAACAGAAGAACTATGGCTACACCTTC. Its translation is CASSQQKNYGYTF.

The chain couples TRBV10-3 to TRBJ2-2; 7 bases are a match to TRBD2. The CDR3 length is 15 residues. The ends lost 11 bases at V and 4 bases at J; junction bases unmatched: 13. Per germline, CDR1 ENHRY and CDR2 SYGVKD. Here the CDR3 DNA reads TGTGCCGCCGCAGGACTAGACTTTAGCACCGGGGAGCTGTTTTTT. Encoded protein: CAAAGLDFSTGELFF.

This chain connects TRBV7-9 to TRBJ2-5, with 10 bases matching TRBD2. Germline loops: CDR1 SEHNR, CDR2 FQNEAQ (reference sequence). The junction had 2 bases not matched to a gene; V was cut back by 1 base and J by 3 bases. This CDR3 comprises 15 residues. The CDR3 sequence is CASSLVGLAKETQYF. CDR3 DNA sequence: TGTGCCAGCAGCTTAGTGGGACTAGCGAAAGAGACCCAGTACTTC.

The V and J genes are TRBV11-3 and TRBJ1-4, with D perhaps TRBD1 (5 bases). Germline V gene data show CDR1 as SGHNT and CDR2 as YENEEA. V lost 5 bases and J 4 bases, leaving 11 bases between the germline ends. The CDR3 spans 14 residues. CDR3 bases: TGTGCCAGCAGCCGGGGACGGCTTAATGAAAAACTGTTTTTT. The encoded protein is CASSRGRLNEKLFF.

The V and J genes are TRBV20-1 and TRBJ2-7, with D possibly being TRBD2 (6 bases). V dropped 3 bases and J dropped 4 bases, with 10 bases sitting between them. Germline V gene lookup returns CDR1 DFQATT and CDR2 SNEGSKA (reference sequence). The CDR3 length is 12 residues. CDR3 region: CSARSGRYEQYF. CDR3 nucleotide sequence: TGCAGTGCTAGGTCAGGGAGGTACGAGCAGTACTTC.

The gene calls are TRBV5-1 and TRBJ2-2; the D gene is possibly TRBD1 (5 bases). The V gene lost 4 bases and the J gene lost 1 base, with 11 bases spanning the gap. The germline V gene encodes CDR1 SGHRS and CDR2 YFSETQ. This CDR3 is built from 15 residues. The CDR3 sequence: CASSHDSQNTGELFF. In DNA form, the CDR3 reads TGCGCCAGCAGCCACGACAGCCAGAACACCGGGGAGCTGTTTTTT.

This chain joins TRBV7-7 and TRBJ2-3, with 8 positions matching TRBD2. CDR3 length equals 15 residues. V lost 0 bases and J lost 7; bases outside the gene matches: 6. The germline CDR1 and CDR2 sequences are SSHAT and FNYEAQ (reference sequence). CDR3 sequence: CASSLASGAPNTQYF. The CDR3 bases are TGTGCCAGCAGCTTAGCTAGCGGGGCCCCAAATACGCAGTATTTT.

This clonotype has at least ten counts. The chain recombines TRBV2 with TRBJ1-6; D gene unclear. Per germline, CDR1 SNHLY and CDR2 FYNNEI. Trimming took off 0 bases at V and 8 bases at J, with 26 bases between the two ends. The CDR3 runs 20 residues. CDR3 nucleotide sequence: TGTGCCAGCAGTGAAGCAGAACCCGGCGAAACAAGCTTGGTAGATTCACCCCTCCACTTT. Encoded protein: CASSEAEPGETSLVDSPLHF.

This clonotype turned up a few times. This sequence joins TRBV5-6 and TRBJ1-6, with 11 bases fitting TRBD1. V shed 4 bases, J shed 12 bases, and the junction held 9 bases outside the gene matches. CDR3 size: 15 residues. Germline assignment: CDR1 SGHDT and CDR2 YYEEEE. In DNA, the CDR3 is TGTGCCAGCAGCGCGCCGGACAGGGGGCCGGTACCCCTCCACTTT. Residues: CASSAPDRGPVPLHF. The full variable domain, rest sourced from reference TRBV5-6 and TRBJ1-6, is DAGVTQSPTHLIKTRGQQVTLRCSPKSGHDTVSWYQQALGQGPQFIFQYYEEEERQRGNFPDRFSGHQFPNYSSELNVNALLLGDSALYLCASSAPDRGPVPLHFGNGTRLTVT.